The present TCR beta chain was sequenced within a study of cytomegalovirus exposure and HLA in healthy donors. Study-wide points: The study reported that TCR beta sequences accurately predicted HLA-A and HLA-B alleles in most subjects. Later genetic work tied a missense DCLRE1C variant to beta-chain V and J trimming.

Primers: 60 Vbeta forward and 13 Jbeta reverse. Clones were sequenced by immunoSEQ multiplex PCR, and TCRdb holds only the in-frame ones, with some missing. The sample holds about 72,000 clones. In the case of this clone: Its antigen is currently unknown.

This receptor was taken from a man aged 40-49 years in good health and CMV-seronegative. The sample consisted of PBMCs.

CDR3 DNA: TGTGCCAGCTCACCTCAGGCAGCTACTTACAATGAGCAGTTCTTC. As protein: CASSPQAATYNEQFF. The rearrangement links TRBV18 to TRBJ2-1; D is uncertain. V dropped 3 bases and J dropped 4 bases, with 13 bases sitting between them. Germline CDR1 KGHSH, CDR2 LQKENI. The CDR3 loop spans 15 amino acids.